The entry below describes one TCR beta chain. Its target is unknown. The data are from a study of shared clonotypes between healthy human individuals. The overall study: The donor pool was made up of a couple of women and three men aged 18 to 49.

V was pared by 1 base and J by 8 bases, with 14 bases between. Germline CDR1 LNHNV, CDR2 YYDKDF (reference sequence). The CDR3 totals 15 residues. Regarding the study as a whole: The study found roughly 5% of naive CD4 clonotypes shared across a few donors.

Once extracted for a subset, genomic DNA was divided evenly among several immunoSEQ plates. In the original processing: As immunoSEQ supplied junction-only sequences (without quality scores), filtering differed. Profiled with immunoSEQ multiplex PCR; TCRdb holds only in-frame clones, not every one. The V and J calls and clone size were taken over from that table, and D and trimming were inferred from the DNA. The table has roughly 2,000,000 clones, roughly 94% seen once. CD45RO-negative CD8 cells positively selected for CCR7 made up the naive population, which excluded terminally differentiated effector memory CD45RA+ cells.

V usage is TRBV15 and J usage is TRBJ2-2, with D tentatively TRBD2 (6 bases). The sample comprised naive CD8+ T cells sorted from blood. The receptor was isolated from a man aged 18 to 29 in good health. The CDR3 protein is CATSRAGVVGGELFF. DNA of the CDR3: TGTGCCACCAGCAGAGCGGGAGTTGTGGGAGGGGAGCTGTTTTTT. The whole variable domain, filled in from reference TRBV15 and TRBJ2-2, reads DAMVIQNPRYQVTQFGKPVTLSCSQTLNHNVMYWYQQKSSQAPKLLFHYYDKDFNNEADTPDNFQSRRPNTSFCFLDIRSPGLGDTAMYLCATSRAGVVGGELFFGEGSRLTVL.